This passage covers 6 T cell receptor beta chains from one sample sequenced in a study of cytomegalovirus exposure and HLA in healthy donors. With 60 Vbeta and 13 Jbeta primers, the PCR was carried out. Data came from immunoSEQ multiplex PCR; TCRdb stores just in-frame clones and leaves some out. The profile shows about 130,000 clones, 65% to 75% of them singletons. Material for sequencing was PBMCs. These receptors originate from a man between 35 and 55 years old in good health and CMV-seropositive.

Turning to this clone: Other DNA sequences from this sample encode an identical CDR3 as well. The chain couples TRBV6-1 to TRBJ2-3; 8 bases align to TRBD1. V lost 6 bases, J lost 1 base, and 0 bases stayed unmatched. The CDR3 is made up of 13 amino acids. Germline V gene sequence: CDR1 MNHNS, CDR2 SASEGT. Written as DNA, the CDR3 is TGTGCCAGCAGGGACAGGGGCACAGATACGCAGTATTTT. It translates to CASRDRGTDTQYF.

The rearrangement uses TRBV6-4 and TRBJ2-5, with TRBD2 as a possible D gene (6 bases). The V end was cut by 4 bases, the J end by 5 bases, with 11 bases between. The CDR3 totals 13 residues. Germline assignment: CDR1 MRHNA and CDR2 SNTAGT. CDR3 sequence reads: CASSVREQETQYF. CDR3 in DNA: TGTGCCAGCAGTGTACGGGAGCAGGAGACCCAGTACTTC.

This rearrangement joins TRBV5-1 to TRBJ1-2; tentatively, D is TRBD1 (5 bases). V lost 3 bases and J lost 1, with 19 bases in between. CDR3 length: 17 residues. Germline values: CDR1 SGHRS, CDR2 YFSETQ. CDR3 sequence: CASSSGHPVGYNYGYTF. The CDR3 DNA reads as TGCGCCAGCAGCTCTGGACACCCCGTCGGGTATAACTATGGCTACACCTTC.

The CDR3 spells CASSTSAEGTQYF. The CDR3 bases are TGTGCCAGTAGTACTAGCGCTGAAGGGACCCAGTACTTC. The rearrangement joins TRBV19 to TRBJ2-5, with D maybe TRBD2 (6 bases). The CDR3 sequence is 13 residues long. Trimming cost V 4 bases and J 7 bases, with 13 bases left between them. Germline V gene lookup returns CDR1 LNHDA and CDR2 SQIVND (reference sequence).

The chain employs TRBV27 and TRBJ1-6, with 10 nucleotides matching TRBD1. V was pared by 6 bases and J by 7 bases, with 6 bases of the junction left unmatched. CDR1 MNHEY and CDR2 SMNVEV come from the germline V gene (reference sequence). There are 15 residues in the CDR3. The CDR3 nucleotides are TGTGCCAGCAGACTATGGACAGGGGGGAATTCACCCCTCCACTTT. Translated: CASRLWTGGNSPLHF.

This clone was counted once. The genes are TRBV4-3 and TRBJ2-1; a weak D match, TRBD2 (5 bases). Deletions cut 2 bases from V and 4 bases from J, with 18 bases between. Germline V CDR1 and CDR2: LGHNA, YSLEER. The CDR3 runs 17 residues. CDR3 sequence reads: CASSQNPSQAGYNEQFF. CDR3 DNA: TGCGCCAGCAGCCAAAACCCAAGCCAGGCGGGTTACAATGAGCAGTTCTTC.